These 31 T cell receptor beta chains were sequenced from one sample in a study of cytomegalovirus exposure and HLA in healthy donors. The study ran its PCR with 60 Vbeta and 13 Jbeta primers. The assay was immunoSEQ multiplex PCR, and TCRdb's table has in-frame clones only and misses some. This table has over 130,000 clones, about 80% appearing once. The sequencing sample was made of PBMCs. The receptor source for this set is a man aged 40-55 years in good health and CMV-seronegative.

The chain combines TRBV28 with TRBJ2-2, with a weak D call TRBD1 (5 bases). Trimming pared 2 bases from V and 4 bases from J, leaving 8 bases between. Germline V gene lookup returns CDR1 MDHEN and CDR2 SYDVKM. This CDR3 spans 14 amino acids. CDR3 sequence: CASSLPDSTGELFF. CDR3 nucleotides: TGTGCCAGCAGTTTACCCGACAGCACCGGGGAGCTGTTTTTT.

J is TRBJ2-5 and V is TRBV7-3, with TRBD1 as a possible D gene (6 bases). The ends were cut back, 3 bases at V and 10 bases at J, with 15 bases in the middle. Germline lookup yields CDR1 SGHTA and CDR2 FQGTGA. This CDR3 contains 13 residues. The CDR3 DNA is TGTGCCAGCAGCTTGGCATCAGGGGATATCCAGTACTTC. It specifies CASSLASGDIQYF.

The chain is built from TRBV6-1 and TRBJ2-4; 9 positions match TRBD1. Germline values: CDR1 MNHNS, CDR2 SASEGT. The length of the CDR3 is 14 residues. V trimming: 0 bases; J trimming: 7 bases; junction bases outside the gene matches: 1. The CDR3 DNA sequence: TGTGCCAGCAGTGAAGCGGGACAGGGTAACATTCAGTACTTC. Its translation is CASSEAGQGNIQYF.

This chain links TRBV4-2 with TRBJ2-7, with D possibly being TRBD2 (5 bases). From germline, CDR1 is LGHNA and CDR2 YNFKEQ. Trimming cost V 3 bases and J 10 bases, with 16 bases left between them. CDR3 size: 13 residues. The CDR3 coding sequence is TGTGCCAGCAGCCACGGGGAAGGGCAGCTTCAGTACTTC. It is translated as CASSHGEGQLQYF.

There are a few counts of this clone. V usage is TRBV11-2 and J usage is TRBJ2-7; no clear D gene. CDR3 size: 14 residues. CDR1 and CDR2 (germline): SGHAT, FQNNGV. The V gene lost 3 bases and the J gene lost 1 base, with 10 bases spanning the gap. The CDR3 here is CASSLGSSSYEQYF. CDR3 in DNA: TGTGCCAGCAGCTTGGGCTCCTCTTCCTACGAGCAGTACTTC.

The chain recombines TRBV28 with TRBJ2-7; D remains unclear. CDR3 size: 17 residues. Germline V gene sequence: CDR1 MDHEN, CDR2 SYDVKM. V was pared by 5 bases and J by 0 bases, with 20 bases between. CDR3: CASSPHTLAVTSYEQYF. The CDR3 bases are TGTGCCAGCAGTCCCCACACTTTAGCAGTTACCTCCTACGAGCAGTACTTC.

This clone was detected only once. V gene TRBV6-4 combines with J gene TRBJ2-1; 12 nucleotides align to TRBD2. Germline assignment: CDR1 MRHNA and CDR2 SNTAGT. There are 14 residues in the CDR3. V lost 4 bases to trimming and J lost 9 bases; unmatched junction nucleotides: 4. This CDR3 is CASSASGGAFEQFF. CDR3 sequence (DNA): TGTGCCAGCAGTGCTAGCGGGGGGGCCTTTGAGCAGTTCTTC.

This rearrangement joins TRBV4-3 to TRBJ1-4, with D maybe TRBD1 (5 bases). Germline assignment: CDR1 LGHNA and CDR2 YSLEER. V was pared by 3 bases and J by 7 bases, with 12 bases between. The CDR3 loop spans 14 amino acids. The CDR3 loop reads CASSQGGEGEKLFF. As DNA, the CDR3 is TGCGCCAGCAGCCAGGGGGGGGAGGGTGAAAAACTGTTTTTT.

The chain uses TRBV6-5 and TRBJ2-1; perhaps TRBD2 as D (6 bases). The ends were cut back, 2 bases at V and 5 bases at J, with 10 bases in the middle. Germline V lookup: CDR1 MNHEY, CDR2 SVGAGI. The CDR3 sequence is 14 residues long. In nucleotides, the CDR3 is TGTGCCAGCAGTTACGTGGTAGCGGACAATGAGCAGTTCTTC. This gives the protein CASSYVVADNEQFF.

This clone was detected a few times. The chain joins TRBV27 to TRBJ2-1; 10 nucleotides align to TRBD2. This CDR3 has 15 residues. The germline V gene encodes CDR1 MNHEY and CDR2 SMNVEV (reference sequence). V lost 5 bases and J lost 8; bases outside the gene matches: 9. Here the CDR3 DNA reads TGTGCCAGCAGTCCCCCGGGACTAGCGTTCGATGAGCAGTTCTTC. This encodes CASSPPGLAFDEQFF.

The chain couples TRBV27 to TRBJ2-7; TRBD1 agrees at 7 bases. Germline loops: CDR1 MNHEY, CDR2 SMNVEV (reference sequence). This CDR3 is built from 12 residues. V gave up 5 bases and J gave up 6 bases; unmatched junction bases: 4. The CDR3 region is CASSHTGVEQYF. The CDR3 DNA is TGTGCCAGCAGTCATACAGGGGTCGAGCAGTACTTC.

The table lists this clone with a few counts. The V and J genes are TRBV9 and TRBJ2-3; 13 bases match TRBD2. The V gene end was trimmed by 0 bases and the J gene end by 6 bases; junction bases not matched to a gene: 10. The germline gives CDR1 SGDLS, CDR2 YYNGEE. The CDR3 covers 18 residues. The CDR3, as DNA: TGTGCCAGCAGCGTAGGGACTAGCGGGGGTACGACCCCCGATACGCAGTATTTT. This translates into CASSVGTSGGTTPDTQYF.

The V gene is TRBV5-1, the J gene TRBJ1-1, with D unclear. CDR1 and CDR2 from the germline V gene are SGHRS and YFSETQ. This CDR3 region has 14 residues. Trimming removed 3 bases from V and 1 base from J, with 10 bases in between. The CDR3 protein is CASSYQGGNTEAFF. The CDR3 region has the DNA TGCGCCAGCAGCTACCAAGGAGGGAACACTGAAGCTTTCTTT.

There are a few counts of this clone. The chain employs TRBV9 and TRBJ1-5; D is perhaps TRBD1 (5 bases). Trimming stripped 0 bases from V and 3 bases from J, with 10 bases between. CDR3 length equals 15 residues. CDR1 SGDLS and CDR2 YYNGEE come from the germline V gene. CDR3 loop: CASSVGGADNQPQHF. In nucleotides, the CDR3 is TGTGCCAGCAGCGTAGGGGGCGCGGACAATCAGCCCCAGCATTTT.

The V and J genes are TRBV18 and TRBJ2-2; D not resolved. V lost 0 bases and J lost 3, with 5 bases in between. Germline CDR1 reads KGHSH; CDR2 reads LQKENI. CDR3 size: 14 residues. This CDR3 reads CASSPPPDTGELFF. CDR3 DNA: TGTGCCAGCTCACCACCTCCGGACACCGGGGAGCTGTTTTTT.

This clone was counted a single time. The chain employs TRBV30 and TRBJ2-6, with TRBD1 as a possible D gene (6 bases). The CDR3 runs to 13 residues. CDR1 is GTSNPN, CDR2 SVGIG, per germline (reference sequence). Trimming took 7 bases from V and 1 from J, leaving 8 bases between them. As DNA, the CDR3 is TGTGCCTCCGGACAGTCTGGGGCCAACGTCCTGACTTTC. It yields the protein CASGQSGANVLTF.

The sample holds a few counts of this clone. V and J are TRBV30 and TRBJ2-1, with 9 bases lining up with TRBD1. CDR1 and CDR2 from the germline V gene are GTSNPN and SVGIG (reference sequence). The CDR3 length is 16 residues. V trimming: 0 bases; J trimming: 12 bases; junction bases outside the gene matches: 15. CDR3 DNA sequence: TGTGCCTGGAGTGTTCCGGGACAGGGCGATTACAAGGGGCAGTTCTTC. It codes for CAWSVPGQGDYKGQFF.

This clone was counted between two and nine times. One end of the junction varies from germline; a read error may be responsible. The chain joins TRBV7-9 to TRBJ1-2, with 7 bases fitting TRBD1. The CDR3 sequence is 15 residues long. Germline V gives CDR1 SEHNR, CDR2 FQNEAQ (reference sequence). In DNA, the CDR3 is TGTTCCAGCAGCTTAGGTCGACAGGGAGGCTATGGCTACACCTTC. It is translated as CSSSLGRQGGYGYTF.

The J gene is TRBJ1-3, the V gene TRBV28; 8 positions match TRBD1. Per the germline V gene, CDR1 is MDHEN and CDR2 is SYDVKM. With V trimmed by 6 bases and J by 1 base, 5 bases remained unmatched. CDR3 length equals 15 residues. The CDR3 here is CASRTRDRSGNTIYF. CDR3 in DNA: TGTGCCAGCAGAACCCGGGACAGGTCTGGAAACACCATATATTTT.

The gene calls are TRBV19 and TRBJ2-1; 13 bases fit TRBD2. This CDR3 has 14 residues. The V segment lost 9 bases and the J segment 6 bases; nucleotides outside the gene matches: 5. CDR1 is LNHDA, CDR2 SQIVND, per germline (reference sequence). CDR3 loop: CASQLAGGPNEQFF. The CDR3 DNA sequence: TGTGCCAGCCAACTAGCGGGGGGGCCCAATGAGCAGTTCTTC.

This rearrangement joins TRBV30 to TRBJ2-3; 13 nucleotides agree with TRBD2. CDR1 is GTSNPN, CDR2 SVGIG, per germline (reference sequence). V shed 0 bases, J shed 4 bases, and the junction held 1 base outside the gene matches. The CDR3 is 15 residues long. CDR3 amino acids: CAWSVLAGGPDTQYF. In DNA, the CDR3 is TGTGCCTGGAGTGTACTAGCGGGAGGGCCAGATACGCAGTATTTT. Using reference TRBV30 and TRBJ2-3 for the parts outside the CDR3, the full variable domain is SQTIHQWPATLVQPVGSPLSLECTVEGTSNPNLYWYRQAAGRGLQLLFYSVGIGQISSEVPQNLSASRPQDRQFILSSKKLLLSDSGFYLCAWSVLAGGPDTQYFGPGTRLTVL.

The sample holds one count of this clone. The chain has TRBV5-1 and TRBJ2-1; 9 positions agree with TRBD1. After removal of 6 bases from V and 7 bases from J, the junction contained 5 bases not matched to a gene. The CDR3 has 13 amino acids. CDR1 is SGHRS, CDR2 YFSETQ, per germline. Here the CDR3 reads CASTRDRVNEQFF. Here the CDR3 DNA reads TGCGCCAGCACCCGGGACAGGGTGAATGAGCAGTTCTTC.

The chain recombines TRBV7-9 with TRBJ2-5; 7 bases line up with TRBD2. The assigned J gene may be wrong: the sequence end matches TRBJ2-7 better. This CDR3 is built from 16 residues. The germline V gene encodes CDR1 SEHNR and CDR2 FQNEAQ (reference sequence). The CDR3 loop reads CASSLETGLVVYEQYF. Written as DNA, the CDR3 is TGTGCCAGCAGCTTAGAGACCGGACTAGTCGTCTACGAGCAGTACTTC.

The chain uses TRBV19 and TRBJ2-3, with D possibly matching TRBD1 (6 bases). The germline gives CDR1 LNHDA, CDR2 SQIVND (reference sequence). CDR3 length: 14 residues. V lost 1 base to trimming and J lost 6 bases, with 11 bases between them. The CDR3 loop reads CASSIGDTWDTQYF. The CDR3 coding sequence is TGTGCCAGTAGTATAGGGGACACCTGGGATACGCAGTATTTT.

The sample holds a few counts of this clone. The chain uses TRBV25-1 and TRBJ2-7; D uncertain. The ends were cut back, 5 bases at V and 3 bases at J, with 8 bases in the middle. This CDR3 is 12 amino acids long. Germline values: CDR1 MGHDK, CDR2 SYGVNS. The CDR3 sequence: CASSKTGYEQYF. DNA for the CDR3: TGTGCCAGCAGTAAGACGGGCTACGAGCAGTACTTC.

The CDR3 spells CASSLVAQDTQYF. CDR3 coding DNA: TGTGCCAGCAGCTTAGTGGCCCAAGATACGCAGTATTTT. The chain recombines TRBV11-2 with TRBJ2-3; D is unresolved. Deletions cut 1 base from V and 5 bases from J, with 7 bases between. CDR1 SGHAT and CDR2 FQNNGV come from the germline V gene. CDR3 size: 13 residues.

The chain uses TRBV5-1 and TRBJ2-1; TRBD2 agrees at 10 bases. The CDR3 sequence is 16 residues long. From germline, CDR1 is SGHRS and CDR2 YFSETQ. J gave up 4 bases and V 0 bases, and 4 bases lay outside the gene matches. The CDR3 spells CASSLAVSGRYNEQFF. The CDR3 DNA sequence: TGCGCCAGCAGCTTGGCGGTTAGCGGGAGGTACAATGAGCAGTTCTTC. The whole variable domain, remainder taken from reference TRBV5-1 and TRBJ2-1, is KAGVTQTPRYLIKTRGQQVTLSCSPISGHRSVSWYQQTPGQGLQFLFEYFSETQRNKGNFPGRFSGRQFSNSRSEMNVSTLELGDSALYLCASSLAVSGRYNEQFFGPGTRLTVL.

J is TRBJ2-3 and V is TRBV2; D not resolved. Germline CDR1 is SNHLY and CDR2 is FYNNEI. Trimming cost V 4 bases and J 4 bases, with 6 bases left between them. The CDR3 loop spans 12 amino acids. The CDR3: CASSVVADTQYF. CDR3 DNA sequence: TGTGCCAGCAGTGTCGTTGCAGATACGCAGTATTTT.

As to this clone: Germline is not matched at one junction end, which may reflect a read error. This chain links TRBV7-9 with TRBJ2-7; TRBD1 matches at 11 bases. The germline V gene encodes CDR1 SEHNR and CDR2 FQNEAQ (reference sequence). CDR3 length: 11 amino acids. Here the CDR3 reads CASSLAGQGAF. Written as DNA, the CDR3 is TGTGCCAGCAGCTTAGCCGGACAGGGGGCCTTC.

This chain joins TRBV9 and TRBJ2-3; TRBD2 matches at 8 bases. Unmatched junction bases numbered 2, after V lost 0 bases and J lost 2 bases. Germline CDR1 reads SGDLS; CDR2 reads YYNGEE. The CDR3 spans 15 residues. CDR3 sequence (DNA): TGTGCCAGCAGCGTAGGGGGACTAGACACAGATACGCAGTATTTT. It codes for CASSVGGLDTDTQYF.

The rearrangement joins TRBV28 to TRBJ2-7, with 11 bases matching TRBD2. Germline-derived CDR1 and CDR2 are MDHEN and SYDVKM. Trimming cost V 8 bases and J 5 bases; bases outside gene matches: 17. The CDR3 sequence is 17 residues long. CDR3 sequence (DNA): TGTGCCAGCGCCTTGGGCCTTACTAGCGGGAGTTCTAACGAGCAGTACTTC. Its protein is CASALGLTSGSSNEQYF.